This is a list of T cell receptor beta chains from one sample in a study of identical twins. TCRdb reprocessed the 5' RACE reads with MiXCR, giving one entry per CDR3 protein. Among roughly 1.6 million distinct CDR3 sequences, about 32% were seen once, and the ten largest hold approximately 0.25%. Specimen: cord blood. The receptors stem from a newborn girl in good health. Both conserved end residues are part of each CDR3. Fields, in order: J gene, V gene, D gene, clone size, CDR3 DNA, CDR3 protein. A D gene is named only where the DNA matches it firmly. Clone size is not always given. Where it is, it says once, few, many or a class for expanded clones.

TRBJ1-2 | TRBV12-3/TRBV12-4 | . | . | TGTGCCAGCAGTTTCCGGGGGAAGGGGCGCTATGGCTACACCTTC | CASSFRGKGRYGYTF
TRBJ1-2 | TRBV10-3 | . | many | TGTGCCATCAGGGGGGGACGGAACTATGGCTACACCTTC | CAIRGGRNYGYTF
TRBJ1-4 | TRBV12-3/TRBV12-4 | . | few | TGTGCCAGCAGTTTTGGGGCAGGGGTCAATGAAAAACTGTTTTTT | CASSFGAGVNEKLFF
TRBJ1-1 | TRBV11-2 | TRBD1 | few | TGTGCCAGCAGCATCCGTTTCAGGGGGGGGAACACTGAAGCTTTCTTT | CASSIRFRGGNTEAFF
TRBJ2-4 | TRBV29-1 | . | many | TGCAGCGTTGAAGATTCCGGGGCCGCCAAAAACATTCAGTACTTC | CSVEDSGAAKNIQYF
TRBJ1-5 | TRBV7-8 | . | . | TGTGCCAGCAGCTTAGTACAAGGGTACGATCAGCCCCAGCATTTT | CASSLVQGYDQPQHF
TRBJ1-2 | TRBV20-1 | . | few | TGCAGTGCTAGTCGTACAGGGCGGTATGGCTACACCTTC | CSASRTGRYGYTF
TRBJ1-3 | TRBV6-6 | . | . | TGTGCCAGCAGTTACTCCTCGGACAGCTCTGGAAACACCATATATTTT | CASSYSSDSSGNTIYF
TRBJ2-7 | TRBV12-3/TRBV12-4 | . | few | TGTGCCAGCAGGGACGGCAGGGAAGCCCCTTATTACGAGCAGTACTTC | CASRDGREAPYYEQYF
TRBJ1-2 | TRBV20-1 | TRBD1 | . | TGCAGTGCTAGAGGGACAGGGCAGACGAACTATGGCTACACCTTC | CSARGTGQTNYGYTF
TRBJ1-1 | TRBV20-1 | TRBD1 | . | TGCAGTGCCGGCGGCAGGGGGCTCATCCCGGGGCAGATGAACACTGAAGCTTTCTTT | CSAGGRGLIPGQMNTEAFF
TRBJ2-3 | TRBV18 | TRBD2 | . | TGTGCCAGCTCCCCACGGCGGGGGAACACAGATACGCAGTATTTT | CASSPRRGNTDTQYF
TRBJ2-7 | TRBV11-2 | . | few | TGTGCCAGCAGCTTAGTATACAGGTTTTACGAGCAGTACTTC | CASSLVYRFYEQYF
TRBJ1-2 | TRBV20-1 | . | . | TGCAGTGCTAGGCCTCCGCAGGGGTTCCACACCTTC | CSARPPQGFHTF
TRBJ2-7 | TRBV20-1 | TRBD2 | . | TGCAGTGCTAGGATGCGGACTAGCACGTACGAGCAGTACTTC | CSARMRTSTYEQYF
TRBJ2-5 | TRBV4-3 | . | . | TGCGCCAGCAGCCAAGATTTATCTAAAGAGACCCAGTACTTC | CASSQDLSKETQYF
TRBJ2-7 | TRBV27 | . | few | TGTGCCAGCAGTTTTTACCGGGGCTCCTACGAGCAGTACTTC | CASSFYRGSYEQYF
TRBJ1-1 | TRBV13 | . | . | TGTGCCAGCAGCTTGATGGGGGGTGGGACTGAAGCTTTCTTT | CASSLMGGGTEAFF
TRBJ1-5 | TRBV28 | . | . | TGTGCCAGCAGAAACACAGGGTTCCAGCCCCAGCATTTT | CASRNTGFQPQHF
TRBJ1-2 | TRBV6-6 | . | . | TGTGCCAGCAGTCCGGACCCAACTAACTATGGCTACACCTTC | CASSPDPTNYGYTF
TRBJ2-7 | TRBV6-1 | TRBD1 | . | TGTGCCAGCAGGCGGCTGACAGGGTACGAGCAGTACTTC | CASRRLTGYEQYF
TRBJ2-5 | TRBV12-3/TRBV12-4 | . | . | TGTGCCAGCAGCTTAGATAAGGGTGAGCAGTACTTC | CASSLDKGEQYF
TRBJ2-1 | TRBV19 | . | . | TGTGCCAGTAGTATCATTTACAATGAGCAGTTCTTC | CASSIIYNEQFF
TRBJ2-3 | TRBV20-1 | . | few | TGCAGTGCTAGGGGACCCCTTAGCACAGATACGCAGTATTTT | CSARGPLSTDTQYF
TRBJ1-2 | TRBV4-1 | . | . | TGCGCCAGCAGCCAAGATCTTAGCACAGCCACCTTCTATGGCTACACCTTC | CASSQDLSTATFYGYTF
TRBJ2-7 | TRBV28 | TRBD2 | . | TGTGCCAGCAGTCGGCAGCGGGGGAGCTCCTACGAGCAGTACTTC | CASSRQRGSSYEQYF
TRBJ2-1 | TRBV5-1 | TRBD2 | . | TGCGCCAGCAGCTTGGCCGAATTTCAGCTAGCGGCTGGGCAGTTCTTC | CASSLAEFQLAAGQFF
TRBJ1-5 | TRBV10-2 | . | once | TGCGCCAGCAGTCACGATCGGCAGCCCCAGCATTTT | CASSHDRQPQHF
TRBJ2-1 | TRBV5-1 | . | few | TGTGCCAGCAGCTTCCTATCCTCCTACAATGAGCAGTTCTTC | CASSFLSSYNEQFF
TRBJ2-2 | TRBV28 | . | . | TGTGCCAGCAGTCCCCGGTGGAGCGACGGCACCGGGGAGCTGTTTTTT | CASSPRWSDGTGELFF
TRBJ2-4 | TRBV4-2 | TRBD1 | . | TGTGCCAGCAGCCCCCCGTCTAGAGGACAGGGATTAGACATTCAGTACTTC | CASSPPSRGQGLDIQYF
TRBJ2-5 | TRBV7-2 | . | few | TGTGCCAGCAGCGCCGGCATCGTCCTAGAGACCCAGTACTTC | CASSAGIVLETQYF
TRBJ2-6 | TRBV28 | . | few | TGTGCCAGCACCCTATCAGGGTTCGACCCCTCTGGGGCCAACGTCCTGACTTTC | CASTLSGFDPSGANVLTF
TRBJ1-1 | TRBV11-2 | . | . | TGTGCCAGCAGCTTAGATTTTGGGGGTGAAGCTTTCTTT | CASSLDFGGEAFF
TRBJ2-7 | TRBV27 | . | once | TGTGCCAGCAGAACTAGCTCGTCCTACAATGAGCAGTACTTC | CASRTSSSYNEQYF
TRBJ1-2 | TRBV2 | TRBD1 | . | TGTGCCAGCGTTACAGGGGAGGTCTATGGCTACACCTTC | CASVTGEVYGYTF
TRBJ2-3 | TRBV18 | . | few | TGTGCCAGCTCACGCCTAGCCAATTCCTTTACCACAGATACGCAGTATTTT | CASSRLANSFTTDTQYF
TRBJ2-7 | TRBV19 | . | . | TGTGCCAGTAGTTCGGGGACCCGACTAGTACCCTACGAGCAGTACTTC | CASSSGTRLVPYEQYF
TRBJ2-1 | TRBV3-1 | . | . | TGTGCCAGCAGCCAAGATGGGGCGGCCTACAATGAGCAGTTCTTC | CASSQDGAAYNEQFF
TRBJ2-7 | TRBV25-1 | . | few | TGTGCCAGCAGTGAAGGGGCAGTCTACGAGCAGTACTTC | CASSEGAVYEQYF
TRBJ1-6 | TRBV11-2 | . | few | TGTGCCAGCAGCTTAGATAGCAGGGCGGTGGGTGATTCACCCCTCCACTTT | CASSLDSRAVGDSPLHF
TRBJ1-2 | TRBV6-2/TRBV6-3 | TRBD1 | . | TGTGCCAACAGACTCCGGGACAGGGACTATGGCTACACCTTC | CANRLRDRDYGYTF
TRBJ2-5 | TRBV5-1 | . | . | TGCGCCAGCAGCTGCTCTTCCGGGACGGGTGAGACCCAGTACTTC | CASSCSSGTGETQYF
TRBJ2-3 | TRBV2 | . | few | TGTGCCAGCAGTGACTTCCTTAGGCGACCCGCGGATACGCAGTATTTT | CASSDFLRRPADTQYF
TRBJ2-3 | TRBV7-2 | . | few | TGTGCCAGCAGCGTCCCTAGTCTCTTCACGCAGTATTTT | CASSVPSLFTQYF
TRBJ2-1 | TRBV27 | . | once | TGTGCCAGCAGTTCCCCGGGTGAGCAGATCTTC | CASSSPGEQIF
TRBJ1-5 | TRBV24-1 | . | few | TGTGCCGCCACGGGGGTCGGGAGCAATCAGCCCCAGCATTTT | CAATGVGSNQPQHF